This entry concerns a single TCR beta chain. Trimming pared 2 bases from V and 1 base from J, leaving 14 bases between. CDR3 size: 16 residues. Germline V gene lookup returns CDR1 SGHAT and CDR2 FQDESV (reference sequence). Each CDR3 protein gets one entry after TCRdb re-called the 5' RACE reads with MiXCR. The sample shows fewer than 65,000 distinct CDR3 sequences, roughly a tenth of them seen only once. The sample comes from a study of early T cells in non-severe SARS-CoV-2 infection. The TCR comes from an adult who was a healthcare worker with PCR-confirmed SARS-CoV-2 infection or an uninfected control (not recorded which). The sequenced material came from whole blood. This chain links TRBV11-1 with TRBJ1-1, with D hard to call. CDR3 DNA sequence: TGTGCCAGCAGCTTATCACTCATGGCCGAGAACACTGAAGCTTTCTTT. It codes for CASSLSLMAENTEAFF.